This TCR beta chain was retrieved from a study of molecular identifiers for immune sequencing clone quantification. Trimming took 3 bases from V and 2 from J, leaving 22 bases between them. The CDR3 extends over 18 amino acids. Germline CDR1 reads MNHEY; CDR2 reads SMNVEV (reference sequence). TCRdb passed the PCR reads through MiXCR, listing each CDR3 protein once. The table shows about 640,000 distinct CDR3 sequences, with just under 20% occurring only once. At least ten counts were recorded for this clonotype. Its antigen is unknown. Study-level points and caveats: Molecules of identical TCR sharing a barcode could underestimate highly expanded clone sizes.

Sequenced: naive CD8+ T cells from blood, with Jurkat cell RNA spiked in. Regarding subset: FACS-sorted CD8+CD4-CCR7+CD45RA+ naive T cells. This chain links TRBV27 with TRBJ1-2, with D possibly TRBD1 on 5 matching bases. This TCR was sampled from a human donor in good health. Some libraries in this study had Jurkat cell RNA spiked in. The CDR3 protein is CASSLEGRTHSSNYGYTF. DNA for the CDR3: TGTGCCAGCAGTTTGGAGGGCCGGACACACTCCTCCAACTATGGCTACACCTTC.